The 14 T cell receptor beta chains in this list originate from one sample, sequenced in a study of control samples from healthy donors and cancer patients. Clones were read by immunoSEQ multiplex PCR, and TCRdb kept only the in-frame ones, dropping some. The profile covers about 51,000 clones, with approximately 80% appearing a single time and over 9% taken by the ten largest. The sample taken for sequencing was blood. The receptors originated from a man aged 65 to 79 in good health.

This clone was counted a few times. This chain links TRBV30 with TRBJ2-5; D might be TRBD1 (6 bases). V lost 8 bases and J 0 bases, leaving 19 bases between the germline ends. The CDR3 runs to 15 residues. In germline, CDR1 is GTSNPN, CDR2 SVGIG (reference sequence). The CDR3 protein is CARASGTNYQETQYF. In DNA, the CDR3 is TGTGCCCGGGCCTCCGGGACAAATTACCAAGAGACCCAGTACTTC.

The chain couples TRBV11-3 to TRBJ2-3; the D gene is possibly TRBD1 (8 bases). The CDR3 has 17 amino acids. The V end lost 1 base, the J end lost 1 base, and 15 bases lay between the germline ends. Germline V CDR1 and CDR2: SGHNT, YENEEA. The DNA for the CDR3 is TGTGCCAGCAGCTTAGTGGGAGGGGGACAGGGCACAGATACGCAGTATTTT. Amino acid sequence: CASSLVGGGQGTDTQYF.

This clone appeared a single time. This chain uses TRBV4-1 with TRBJ2-1; no reliable D call. The germline V gene has CDR1 MGHRA and CDR2 YSYEKL. Trimming took 5 bases from V and 0 from J, leaving 11 bases between them. The CDR3 consists of 15 residues. The CDR3 sequence is CASSDSPSSYNEQFF. CDR3 sequence (DNA): TGCGCCAGCAGCGATAGCCCGAGCTCCTACAATGAGCAGTTCTTC.

The chain recombines TRBV27 with TRBJ2-3, with D unclear. CDR3 length: 11 residues. Germline V gene sequence: CDR1 MNHEY, CDR2 SMNVEV (reference sequence). Trimming took off 5 bases at V and 3 bases at J, with 3 bases between the two ends. In DNA, the CDR3 is TGTGCCAGCAGTCGGACAGATACGCAGTATTTT. Its protein product is CASSRTDTQYF.

The CDR3: CASSTTGGGDTQYF. CDR3 coding DNA: TGTGCCAGCTCAACTACAGGGGGAGGAGATACGCAGTATTTT. V and J are TRBV18 and TRBJ2-3; 8 bases map to TRBD1. The CDR3 has 14 amino acids. Per germline, CDR1 KGHSH and CDR2 LQKENI. V lost 5 bases to trimming and J lost 5 bases; unmatched junction nucleotides: 6.

This chain links TRBV2 with TRBJ1-5; tentatively, D is TRBD1 (5 bases). V gave up 4 bases and J gave up 0 bases, with 16 bases separating them. The CDR3 totals 17 residues. CDR1 is SNHLY, CDR2 FYNNEI, per germline. The CDR3: CASSGQRSRYSNQPQHF. As DNA, the CDR3 is TGTGCCAGCAGTGGACAGAGATCAAGATATAGCAATCAGCCCCAGCATTTT.

This clone appeared a single time. The rearrangement uses TRBV2 and TRBJ2-1; D is ambiguous. In germline, CDR1 is SNHLY, CDR2 FYNNEI. There are 15 residues in the CDR3. V lost 5 bases and J lost 5, with 16 bases in between. CDR3 loop: CASSSRAQINNEQFF. As DNA, the CDR3 is TGTGCCAGCAGTAGCCGGGCCCAGATAAACAATGAGCAGTTCTTC. The variable domain in full, with the rest retrieved from reference TRBV2 and TRBJ2-1, is EPEVTQTPSHQVTQMGQEVILRCVPISNHLYFYWYRQILGQKVEFLVSFYNNEISEKSEIFDDQFSVERPDGSNFTLKIRSTKLEDSAMYFCASSSRAQINNEQFFGPGTRLTVL.

V and J are TRBV20-1 and TRBJ2-1, with D unresolved. The CDR3 contains 11 residues. Germline values: CDR1 DFQATT, CDR2 SNEGSKA (reference sequence). V lost 7 bases, J lost 4 bases, and 8 bases lay in between. The CDR3 DNA reads as TGCAGTGGCGTGAAGTACAATGAGCAGTTCTTC. As protein: CSGVKYNEQFF.

The chain employs TRBV6-5 and TRBJ2-5; the match to TRBD1 covers 8 bases. V trimming: 5 bases; J trimming: 2 bases; junction bases outside the gene matches: 7. The CDR3 is made up of 15 amino acids. CDR1 is MNHEY, CDR2 SVGAGI, per germline. The CDR3 sequence is CASSLRHRGQETQYF. CDR3 coding DNA: TGTGCCAGCAGTCTACGACACAGGGGGCAAGAGACCCAGTACTTC.

The chain uses TRBV7-3 and TRBJ2-1, with D unresolved. This CDR3 has 15 residues. V shed 5 bases and J shed 0 bases, with 11 bases lying between them. Germline lookup yields CDR1 SGHTA and CDR2 FQGTGA. CDR3 loop: CASSPAPDSYNEQFF. The CDR3 region has the DNA TGTGCCAGCAGCCCCGCCCCAGACTCCTACAATGAGCAGTTCTTC.

The chain recombines TRBV28 with TRBJ2-4, with TRBD1 matching over 7 bases. Losses at the gene ends were 6 bases for V and 0 bases for J; bases not matched to a gene: 5. This CDR3 has 15 amino acids. In germline, CDR1 is MDHEN, CDR2 SYDVKM. The CDR3 here is CASSLGQLAKNIQYF. As DNA, the CDR3 is TGTGCCAGCAGCCTGGGACAGCTAGCCAAAAACATTCAGTACTTC.

CDR3 region: CAISESVVEREGTYNEQFF. As DNA, the CDR3 is TGTGCCATCAGTGAGTCGGTAGTCGAGCGGGAGGGAACCTACAATGAGCAGTTCTTC. The gene calls are TRBV10-3 and TRBJ2-1; 10 bases line up with TRBD2. V dropped 0 bases and J dropped 2; count of bases not matched to a gene: 10. The CDR3 loop spans 19 amino acids. Germline CDR1 is ENHRY and CDR2 is SYGVKD.

The chain has TRBV5-4 and TRBJ2-7; 8 bases line up with TRBD1. J lost 2 bases, V lost 4 bases, and 5 bases had no gene match. Looked up from germline, CDR1 is SGHNT and CDR2 is YYREEE (reference sequence). This CDR3 has 14 amino acids. The CDR3 reads CASSGQGAAYEQYF. CDR3 DNA sequence: TGTGCCAGCAGCGGGCAGGGGGCAGCCTACGAGCAGTACTTC.

The rearrangement joins TRBV12-5 to TRBJ1-5; D unclear. This CDR3 has 12 residues. CDR1 and CDR2 from the germline V gene are LGHNT and FRNRAP. Trimming shortened V by 3 bases and J by 12 bases, and 12 bases separated the two germline ends. DNA for the CDR3: TGTGCTAGTGGTTTCTTCAGCGGCCTCCAGCATTTT. It translates to CASGFFSGLQHF.